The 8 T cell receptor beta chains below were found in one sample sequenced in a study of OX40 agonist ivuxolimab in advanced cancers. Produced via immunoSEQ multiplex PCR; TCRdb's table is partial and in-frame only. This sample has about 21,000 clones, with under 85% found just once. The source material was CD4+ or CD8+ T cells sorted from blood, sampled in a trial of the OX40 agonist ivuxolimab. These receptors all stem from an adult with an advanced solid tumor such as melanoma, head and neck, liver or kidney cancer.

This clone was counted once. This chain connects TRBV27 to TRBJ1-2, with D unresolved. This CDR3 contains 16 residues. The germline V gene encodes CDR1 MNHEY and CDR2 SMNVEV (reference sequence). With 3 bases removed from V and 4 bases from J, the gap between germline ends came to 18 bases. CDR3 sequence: CASSFTPSRAIYGYTF. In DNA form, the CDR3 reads TGTGCCAGCAGTTTCACACCGAGCCGGGCAATCTATGGCTACACCTTC.

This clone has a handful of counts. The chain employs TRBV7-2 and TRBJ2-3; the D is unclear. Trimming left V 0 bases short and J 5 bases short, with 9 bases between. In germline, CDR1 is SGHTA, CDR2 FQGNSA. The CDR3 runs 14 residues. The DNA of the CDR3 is TGTGCCAGCAGCTTAGCGGTGTGGGTAGATACGCAGTATTTT. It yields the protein CASSLAVWVDTQYF.

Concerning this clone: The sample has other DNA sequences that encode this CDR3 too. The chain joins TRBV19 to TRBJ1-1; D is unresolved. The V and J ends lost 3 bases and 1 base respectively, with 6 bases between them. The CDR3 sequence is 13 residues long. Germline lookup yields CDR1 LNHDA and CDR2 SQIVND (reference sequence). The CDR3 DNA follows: TGTGCCAGTAGTATTGGGTCGAACACTGAAGCTTTCTTT. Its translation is CASSIGSNTEAFF.

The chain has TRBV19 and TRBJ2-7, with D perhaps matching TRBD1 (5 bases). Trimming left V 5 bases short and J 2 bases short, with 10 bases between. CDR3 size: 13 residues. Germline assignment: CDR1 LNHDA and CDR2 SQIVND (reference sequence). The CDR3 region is CASSARQTYEQYF. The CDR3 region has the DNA TGTGCCAGTAGTGCCCGACAGACCTACGAGCAGTACTTC.

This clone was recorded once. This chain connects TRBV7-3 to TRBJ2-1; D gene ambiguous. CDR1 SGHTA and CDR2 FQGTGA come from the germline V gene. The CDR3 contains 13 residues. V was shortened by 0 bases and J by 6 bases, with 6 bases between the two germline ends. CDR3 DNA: TGTGCCAGCAGCTTAACGCTCGGCAATGAGCAGTTCTTC. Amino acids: CASSLTLGNEQFF.

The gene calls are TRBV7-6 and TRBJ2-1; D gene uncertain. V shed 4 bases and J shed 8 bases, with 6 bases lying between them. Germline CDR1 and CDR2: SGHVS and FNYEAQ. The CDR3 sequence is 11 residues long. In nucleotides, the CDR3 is TGTGCCAGCAGCTCGGAAGATGAGCAGTTCTTC. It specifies CASSSEDEQFF.

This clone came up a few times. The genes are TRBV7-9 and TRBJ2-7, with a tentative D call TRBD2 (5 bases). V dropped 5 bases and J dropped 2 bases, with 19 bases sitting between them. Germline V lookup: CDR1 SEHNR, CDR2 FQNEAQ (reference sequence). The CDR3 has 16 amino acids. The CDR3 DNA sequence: TGTGCCAGCAGCCCCAGCGGACCCCCAAAGGCCTACGAGCAGTACTTC. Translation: CASSPSGPPKAYEQYF.

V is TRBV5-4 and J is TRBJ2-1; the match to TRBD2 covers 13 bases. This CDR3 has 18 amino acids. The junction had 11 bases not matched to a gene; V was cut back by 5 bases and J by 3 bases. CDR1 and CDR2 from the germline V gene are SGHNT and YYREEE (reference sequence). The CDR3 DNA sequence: TGTGCCAGCAGGGAACTAGCGGGAGGGCATACCGACTACAATGAGCAGTTCTTC. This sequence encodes CASRELAGGHTDYNEQFF.